The 18 T cell receptor beta chains below come from one sample, sequenced in a study of neoadjuvant anti-PD-1 for oral cavity cancer. Indicated time point: after neoadjuvant nivolumab, at surgical resection. Data came from immunoSEQ multiplex PCR; TCRdb stores just in-frame clones and leaves some out. The sample carries about 14,000 clones, around 70% recorded once. The sequencing used PBMCs, collected after nivolumab (anti-PD-1) treatment. Receptor source: a person between 35 and 79 years old with oral cavity squamous cell carcinoma.

The genes are TRBV5-1 and TRBJ2-5; D ambiguous. CDR3 length equals 12 residues. Trimming took 4 bases from V and 5 from J, leaving 9 bases between them. The germline gives CDR1 SGHRS, CDR2 YFSETQ. The CDR3 loop reads CASSQETETQYF. The CDR3 DNA is TGCGCCAGCAGCCAGGAGACCGAGACCCAGTACTTC. Full variable domain (remainder filled in from reference TRBV5-1 and TRBJ2-5): KAGVTQTPRYLIKTRGQQVTLSCSPISGHRSVSWYQQTPGQGLQFLFEYFSETQRNKGNFPGRFSGRQFSNSRSEMNVSTLELGDSALYLCASSQETETQYFGPGTRLLVL.

The CDR3: CASSATGNTGELFF. As DNA, the CDR3 is TGTGCCAGCAGCGCGACAGGCAACACCGGGGAGCTGTTTTTT. V and J are TRBV28 and TRBJ2-2, with D maybe TRBD1 (6 bases). The CDR3 loop spans 14 amino acids. Trimming took off 6 bases at V and 2 bases at J, with 10 bases between the two ends. Germline CDR1 reads MDHEN; CDR2 reads SYDVKM. Together with reference TRBV28 and TRBJ2-2, the CDR3 gives the full variable domain: DVKVTQSSRYLVKRTGEKVFLECVQDMDHENMFWYRQDPGLGLRLIYFSYDVKMKEKGDIPEGYSVSREKKERFSLILESASTNQTSMYLCASSATGNTGELFFGEGSRLTVL.

The chain combines TRBV27 with TRBJ2-3; possible D gene TRBD2, 7 bases. The V gene lost 0 bases and the J gene lost 6 bases, with 13 bases spanning the gap. The CDR3 spans 15 residues. The germline CDR1 and CDR2 sequences are MNHEY and SMNVEV (reference sequence). The DNA for the CDR3 is TGTGCCAGCAGTTTATCGATAGGGGGAGGGGATACGCAGTATTTT. It translates to CASSLSIGGGDTQYF.

The chain couples TRBV4-1 to TRBJ1-2; D gene uncertain. The CDR3 is 13 residues long. Germline loops: CDR1 MGHRA, CDR2 YSYEKL. The germline V and J ends were trimmed by 0 bases and 6 bases, with 8 bases remaining between them. CDR3 in amino acids: CASSQEGKDGYTF. CDR3 coding DNA: TGCGCCAGCAGCCAAGAGGGGAAGGATGGCTACACCTTC.

This clone was seen only a few times. The rearrangement links TRBV27 to TRBJ1-3; maybe TRBD1 (5 bases). This CDR3 region has 16 residues. Germline lookup yields CDR1 MNHEY and CDR2 SMNVEV (reference sequence). The V gene lost 7 bases and the J gene lost 0 bases, with 16 bases spanning the gap. Here the CDR3 reads CASKESGTLSGNTIYF. The CDR3 DNA is TGTGCCAGCAAGGAGTCGGGGACCCTCTCTGGAAACACCATATATTTT.

The CDR3 protein is CASSAGALRSGNTIYF. In nucleotides, the CDR3 is TGTGCCAGCAGTGCCGGAGCTCTACGCTCTGGAAACACCATATATTTT. This chain connects TRBV2 to TRBJ1-3, with D unclear. Germline CDR1 SNHLY, CDR2 FYNNEI. V shed 4 bases and J shed 0 bases, with 13 bases lying between them. The length of the CDR3 is 16 residues.

The chain recombines TRBV9 with TRBJ1-4; 7 nucleotides agree with TRBD1. The CDR3 sequence is 16 residues long. J gave up 8 bases and V 4 bases, and 14 bases lay outside the gene matches. CDR1 and CDR2 (germline): SGDLS, YYNGEE. This chain's CDR3 is CASSPGGWGRGEKLFF. In DNA form, the CDR3 reads TGTGCCAGCAGCCCAGGGGGGTGGGGAAGGGGAGAAAAACTGTTTTTT.

This clone was observed once. This chain joins TRBV6-5 and TRBJ1-1; D is possibly TRBD1 (5 bases). The CDR3 loop spans 12 amino acids. V dropped 4 bases and J dropped 8 bases, with 11 bases sitting between them. Germline assignment: CDR1 MNHEY and CDR2 SVGAGI. The CDR3 is CASSSGGEEAFF. As DNA, the CDR3 is TGTGCCAGCAGTTCCGGGGGGGAGGAAGCTTTCTTT.

This chain uses TRBV27 with TRBJ2-3; D is ambiguous. CDR3 size: 12 residues. In germline, CDR1 is MNHEY, CDR2 SMNVEV (reference sequence). Trimming took 6 bases from V and 4 from J, leaving 8 bases between them. The chain's CDR3 is CASSLNSDTQYF. In nucleotides, the CDR3 is TGTGCCAGCAGCCTTAATTCAGATACGCAGTATTTT.

The CDR3 nucleotides are TGTGCCAGCAGCTTATCCGGGACAGCCTTTCTTGGCTACACCTTC. Translated, it gives CASSLSGTAFLGYTF. This rearrangement joins TRBV7-3 to TRBJ1-2; 7 bases line up with TRBD1. The CDR3 runs 15 residues. Per germline, CDR1 SGHTA and CDR2 FQGTGA. The J segment lost 7 bases and the V segment lost 2 bases, leaving 10 bases of the junction unmatched. Full variable domain (missing parts from reference TRBV7-3 and TRBJ1-2): GAGVSQTPSNKVTEKGKYVELRCDPISGHTALYWYRQSLGQGPEFLIYFQGTGAADDSGLPNDRFFAVRPEGSVSTLKIQRTERGDSAVYLCASSLSGTAFLGYTFGSGTRLTVV.

This chain uses TRBV2 with TRBJ2-4, with D perhaps matching TRBD2 (5 bases). CDR3 size: 14 residues. Trimming took 7 bases from V and 9 from J, leaving 19 bases between them. Germline-derived CDR1 and CDR2 are SNHLY and FYNNEI. CDR3 coding DNA: TGTGCCAGCACCGGACCGGTTTCCCTAGCCATTCAGTACTTC. It translates to CASTGPVSLAIQYF.

V is TRBV9 and J is TRBJ1-1; possible D gene TRBD1, 5 bases. This CDR3 spans 15 amino acids. CDR1 and CDR2 (germline): SGDLS, YYNGEE. Trimming left V 0 bases short and J 3 bases short, with 12 bases between. CDR3: CASSVDGGVDTEAFF. The CDR3 DNA reads as TGTGCCAGCAGCGTAGATGGGGGAGTAGACACTGAAGCTTTCTTT.

The chain uses TRBV6-5 and TRBJ1-5, with no clear D. V lost 0 bases, J lost 0 bases, and 9 bases lay in between. Germline V gene sequence: CDR1 MNHEY, CDR2 SVGAGI. This CDR3 is built from 16 residues. The CDR3 spells CASSYSSLYSNQPQHF. The CDR3 DNA is TGTGCCAGCAGTTACTCGAGCCTCTATAGCAATCAGCCCCAGCATTTT.

CDR3 sequence: CASGLARSSYEQYF. CDR3 bases: TGCGCCAGCGGGCTAGCGCGAAGCTCCTACGAGCAGTACTTC. This rearrangement joins TRBV5-1 to TRBJ2-7, with D tentatively TRBD2 (6 bases). Germline V gene lookup returns CDR1 SGHRS and CDR2 YFSETQ. With 7 bases removed from V and 0 bases from J, the gap between germline ends came to 14 bases. The CDR3 has 14 amino acids.

V and J are TRBV7-6 and TRBJ2-2; 11 bases align to TRBD2. CDR1 and CDR2 (germline): SGHVS, FNYEAQ. The CDR3 is 16 residues long. V was pared by 4 bases and J by 5 bases, with 6 bases of the junction left unmatched. CDR3 region: CASSSVAGGVTGELFF. Here the CDR3 DNA reads TGTGCCAGCAGCTCCGTAGCGGGAGGGGTAACCGGGGAGCTGTTTTTT.

This clone was recorded a few times. The DNA for the CDR3 is TGTGCCAGCAGCGCCGGACAGTACAATGAGCAGTTCTTC. Translating it yields CASSAGQYNEQFF. The V call is TRBV7-9, the J call TRBJ2-1, with D possibly being TRBD1 (6 bases). Germline-derived CDR1 and CDR2 are SEHNR and FQNEAQ (reference sequence). This CDR3 has 13 amino acids. V lost 5 bases and J 4 bases, leaving 9 bases between the germline ends.

The V call is TRBV7-2, the J call TRBJ1-1; D is perhaps TRBD1 (5 bases). V shed 5 bases and J shed 6 bases, with 13 bases lying between them. Germline V gene data show CDR1 as SGHTA and CDR2 as FQGNSA. This CDR3 contains 13 residues. CDR3 in DNA: TGTGCCAGCAGCCCACAATTGGGGGCTGAAGCTTTCTTT. Translation gives CASSPQLGAEAFF.

This clone was seen a single time. The chain employs TRBV18 and TRBJ1-6; tentative D call: TRBD1 (6 bases). The length of the CDR3 is 17 residues. Between the trimmed V and J ends, which lost 3 bases and 4 bases, there was a span of 16 bases. Per the germline V gene, CDR1 is KGHSH and CDR2 is LQKENI. The CDR3 DNA is TGTGCCAGCTCACCGAGGGGGGCAGTAGAATATAATTCACCCCTCCACTTT. It is translated as CASSPRGAVEYNSPLHF. Full variable domain (outside the CDR3, taken from reference TRBV18 and TRBJ1-6): NAGVMQNPRHLVRRRGQEARLRCSPMKGHSHVYWYRQLPEEGLKFMVYLQKENIIDESGMPKERFSAEFPKEGPSILRIQQVVRGDSAAYFCASSPRGAVEYNSPLHFGNGTRLTVT.